Sequencing of this T cell receptor beta chain was carried out in a study of breast tumors, draining lymph nodes, adjacent tissues. Overall study findings and caveats: Tumor TCR diversity was below lymph nodes but above nontumor tissue. Compared with basal-like, luminal-like tumors shared significantly more repertoire with nontumor tissue.

There are many counts of this clonotype. Its antigen remains unidentified. The lymph nodes were axillary draining lymph nodes from breast cancer patients. TCRdb fed the multiplex PCR reads into MiXCR, producing one record per CDR3 protein. This table has over 130,000 distinct CDR3 sequences, approximately 30% appearing once. This CDR3 has 16 residues. CDR1 and CDR2 (germline): SQVTM, ANQGSEA. V lost 0 bases and J lost 1, with 13 bases in between. This chain uses TRBV29-1 with TRBJ2-1; D unclear. This sequence originates from a female donor with breast cancer. Some clones in this sample may be carry-over from other donors' samples. Sample: axillary lymph node tissue. The CDR3 DNA reads TGCAGCGTTGAAGATAATAACAGAAGATCCTACAATGAGCAGTTCTTC. Residues: CSVEDNNRRSYNEQFF.